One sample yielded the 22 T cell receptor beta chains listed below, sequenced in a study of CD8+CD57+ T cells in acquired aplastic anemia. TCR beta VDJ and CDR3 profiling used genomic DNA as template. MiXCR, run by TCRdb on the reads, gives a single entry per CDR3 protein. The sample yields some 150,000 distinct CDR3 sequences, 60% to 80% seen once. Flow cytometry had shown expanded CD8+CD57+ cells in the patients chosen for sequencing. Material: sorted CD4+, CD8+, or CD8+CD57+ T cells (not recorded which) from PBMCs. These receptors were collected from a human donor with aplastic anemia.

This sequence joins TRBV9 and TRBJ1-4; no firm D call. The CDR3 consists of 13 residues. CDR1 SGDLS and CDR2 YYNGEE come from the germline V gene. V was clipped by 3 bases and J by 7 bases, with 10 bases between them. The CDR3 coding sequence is TGTGCCAGCAGCGGCAGTAACACTGAAAAACTGTTTTTT. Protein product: CASSGSNTEKLFF.

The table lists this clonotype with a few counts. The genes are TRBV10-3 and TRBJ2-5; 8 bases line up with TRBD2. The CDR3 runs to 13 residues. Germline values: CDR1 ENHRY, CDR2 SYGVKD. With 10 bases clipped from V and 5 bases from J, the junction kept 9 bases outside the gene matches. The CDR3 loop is CATKLTSVETQYF. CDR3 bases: TGTGCCACCAAATTGACTAGCGTGGAGACCCAGTACTTC.

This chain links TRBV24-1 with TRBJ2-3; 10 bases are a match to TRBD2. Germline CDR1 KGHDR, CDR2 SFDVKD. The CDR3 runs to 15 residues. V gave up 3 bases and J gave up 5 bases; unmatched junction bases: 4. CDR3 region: CATSDISGGLDTQYF. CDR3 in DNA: TGTGCCACCAGTGATATTAGCGGGGGGTTAGATACGCAGTATTTT.

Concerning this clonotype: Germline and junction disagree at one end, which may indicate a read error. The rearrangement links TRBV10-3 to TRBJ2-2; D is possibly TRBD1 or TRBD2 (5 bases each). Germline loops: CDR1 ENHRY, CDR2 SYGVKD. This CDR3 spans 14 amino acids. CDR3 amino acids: CASSDSGRRGELFF. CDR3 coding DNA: TGTGCCAGCAGTGACTCGGGGCGACGCGGGGAGCTGTTTTTT.

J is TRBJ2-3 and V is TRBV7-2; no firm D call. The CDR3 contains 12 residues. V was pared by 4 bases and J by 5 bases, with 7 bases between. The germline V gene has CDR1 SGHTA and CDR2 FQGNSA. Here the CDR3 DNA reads TGTGCCAGCAGCTCCAGTGTAGATACGCAGTATTTT. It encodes CASSSSVDTQYF.

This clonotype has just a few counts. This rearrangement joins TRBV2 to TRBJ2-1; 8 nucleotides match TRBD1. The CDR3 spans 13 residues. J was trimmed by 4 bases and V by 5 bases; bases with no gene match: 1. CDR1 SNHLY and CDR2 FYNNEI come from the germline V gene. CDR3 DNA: TGTGCCAGCAGTCGACAGGGGTACAATGAGCAGTTCTTC. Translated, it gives CASSRQGYNEQFF.

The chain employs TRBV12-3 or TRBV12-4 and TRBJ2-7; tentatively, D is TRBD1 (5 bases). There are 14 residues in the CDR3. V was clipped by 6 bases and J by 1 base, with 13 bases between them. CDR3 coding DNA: TGTGCCAGCAGGGTAGGACATTCTTCCTACGAGCAGTACTTC. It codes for CASRVGHSSYEQYF.

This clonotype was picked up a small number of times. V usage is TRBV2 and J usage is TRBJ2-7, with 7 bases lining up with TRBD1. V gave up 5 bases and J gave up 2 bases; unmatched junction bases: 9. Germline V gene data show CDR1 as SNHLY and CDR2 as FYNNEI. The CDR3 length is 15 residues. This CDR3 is CASSYSTGNTYEQYF. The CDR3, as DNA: TGTGCCAGCAGTTACTCGACAGGGAATACCTACGAGCAGTACTTC.

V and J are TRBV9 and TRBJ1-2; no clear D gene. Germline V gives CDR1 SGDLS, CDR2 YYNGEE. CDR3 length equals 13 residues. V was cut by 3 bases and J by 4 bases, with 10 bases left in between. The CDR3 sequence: CASSAQGPYGYTF. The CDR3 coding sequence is TGTGCCAGCAGCGCCCAAGGCCCCTATGGCTACACCTTC.

This CDR3 reads CASSIGTPGNTIYF. The CDR3 DNA is TGTGCCAGCAGTATCGGGACACCTGGAAACACCATATATTTT. This sequence joins TRBV2 and TRBJ1-3, with D maybe TRBD1 (6 bases). This CDR3 has 14 amino acids. V was shortened by 5 bases and J by 2 bases, with 10 bases between the two germline ends. Germline assignment: CDR1 SNHLY and CDR2 FYNNEI. Full variable domain (remainder filled in from reference TRBV2 and TRBJ1-3): EPEVTQTPSHQVTQMGQEVILRCVPISNHLYFYWYRQILGQKVEFLVSFYNNEISEKSEIFDDQFSVERPDGSNFTLKIRSTKLEDSAMYFCASSIGTPGNTIYFGEGSWLTVV.

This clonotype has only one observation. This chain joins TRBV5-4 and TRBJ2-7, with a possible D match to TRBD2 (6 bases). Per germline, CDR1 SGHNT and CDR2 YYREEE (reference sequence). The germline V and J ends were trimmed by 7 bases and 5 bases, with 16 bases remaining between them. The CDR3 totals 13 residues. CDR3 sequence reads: CASGGTASDEQYF. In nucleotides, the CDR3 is TGTGCCAGCGGAGGGACGGCAAGCGACGAGCAGTACTTC. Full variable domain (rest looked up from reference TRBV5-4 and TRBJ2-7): ETGVTQSPTHLIKTRGQQVTLRCSSQSGHNTVSWYQQALGQGPQFIFQYYREEENGRGNFPPRFSGLQFPNYSSELNVNALELDDSALYLCASGGTASDEQYFGPGTRLTVT.

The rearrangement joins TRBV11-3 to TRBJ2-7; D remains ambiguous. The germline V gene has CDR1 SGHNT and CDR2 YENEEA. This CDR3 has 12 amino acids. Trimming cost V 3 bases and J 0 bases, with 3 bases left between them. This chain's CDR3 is CASSFPSYEQYF. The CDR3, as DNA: TGTGCCAGCAGCTTCCCCTCCTACGAGCAGTACTTC.

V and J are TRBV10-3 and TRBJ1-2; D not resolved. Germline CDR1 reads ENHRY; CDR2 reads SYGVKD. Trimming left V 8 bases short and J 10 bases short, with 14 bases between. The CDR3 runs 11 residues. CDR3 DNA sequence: TGTGCCATCTCGAGTGGAAGGGACTACACCTTC. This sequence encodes CAISSGRDYTF.

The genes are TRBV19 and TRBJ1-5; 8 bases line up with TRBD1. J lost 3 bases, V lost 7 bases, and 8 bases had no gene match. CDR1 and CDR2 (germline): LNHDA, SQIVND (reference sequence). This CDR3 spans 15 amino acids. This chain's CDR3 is CASIRTGRYNQPQHF. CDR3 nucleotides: TGTGCCAGTATCCGGACAGGGCGGTACAATCAGCCCCAGCATTTT.

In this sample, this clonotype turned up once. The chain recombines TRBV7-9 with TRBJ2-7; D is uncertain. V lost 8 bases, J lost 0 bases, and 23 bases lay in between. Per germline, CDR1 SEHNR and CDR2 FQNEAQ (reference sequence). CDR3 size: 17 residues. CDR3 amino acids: CASSPLRPGESSYEQYF. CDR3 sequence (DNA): TGTGCCAGCTCGCCACTTCGCCCTGGTGAGAGCTCCTACGAGCAGTACTTC.

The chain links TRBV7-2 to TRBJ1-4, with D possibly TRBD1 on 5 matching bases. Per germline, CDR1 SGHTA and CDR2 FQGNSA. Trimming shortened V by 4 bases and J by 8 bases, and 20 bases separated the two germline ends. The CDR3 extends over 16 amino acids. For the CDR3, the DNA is TGTGCCAGCAGCTCAGGGCGTAGAGCTTCCTCGGAAAAACTGTTTTTT. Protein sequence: CASSSGRRASSEKLFF.

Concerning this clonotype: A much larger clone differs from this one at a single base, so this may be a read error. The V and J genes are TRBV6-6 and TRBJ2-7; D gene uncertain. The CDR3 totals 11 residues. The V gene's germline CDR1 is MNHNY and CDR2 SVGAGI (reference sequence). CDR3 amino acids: CAGSPSREQYF. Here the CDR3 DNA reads TGTGCCGGCAGCCCCTCGAGGGAGCAGTACTTC.

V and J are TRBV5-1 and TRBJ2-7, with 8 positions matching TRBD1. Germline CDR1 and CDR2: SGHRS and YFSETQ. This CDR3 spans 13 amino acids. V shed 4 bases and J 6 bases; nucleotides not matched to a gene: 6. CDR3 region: CASSTETGAEQYF. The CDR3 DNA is TGCGCCAGCAGCACCGAGACAGGGGCCGAGCAGTACTTC.

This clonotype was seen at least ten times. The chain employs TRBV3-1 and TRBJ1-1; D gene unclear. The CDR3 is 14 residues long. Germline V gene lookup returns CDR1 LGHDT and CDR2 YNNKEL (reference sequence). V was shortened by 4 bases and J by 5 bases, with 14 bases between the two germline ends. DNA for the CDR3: TGTGCCAGCAGCCCTCCGGCGAGGGCAACTGAAGCTTTCTTT. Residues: CASSPPARATEAFF.

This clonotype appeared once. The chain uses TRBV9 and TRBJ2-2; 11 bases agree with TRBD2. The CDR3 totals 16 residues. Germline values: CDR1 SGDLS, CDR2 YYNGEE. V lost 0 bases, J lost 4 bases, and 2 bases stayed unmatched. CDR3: CASSVATSGGTGELFF. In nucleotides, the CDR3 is TGTGCCAGCAGCGTAGCTACTAGCGGGGGCACCGGGGAGCTGTTTTTT.

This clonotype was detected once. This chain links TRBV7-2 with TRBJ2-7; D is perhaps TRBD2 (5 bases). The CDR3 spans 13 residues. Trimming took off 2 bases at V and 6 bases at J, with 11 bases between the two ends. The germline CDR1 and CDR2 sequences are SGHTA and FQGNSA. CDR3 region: CASSLSSLGEQYF. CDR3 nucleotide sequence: TGTGCCAGCAGCTTATCTAGCCTGGGCGAGCAGTACTTC.

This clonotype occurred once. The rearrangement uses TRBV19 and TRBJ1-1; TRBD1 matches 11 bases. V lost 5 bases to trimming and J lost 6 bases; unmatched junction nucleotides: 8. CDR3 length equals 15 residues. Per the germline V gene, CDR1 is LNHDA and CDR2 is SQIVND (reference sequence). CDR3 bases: TGTGCCAGTAGTTTGGCCGGGACAGGGGGGTCTGAAGCTTTCTTT. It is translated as CASSLAGTGGSEAFF.